This is a list of T cell receptor beta chains from one sample in a study of shared clonotypes between healthy human individuals. Generated by immunoSEQ multiplex PCR, the TCRdb table keeps only in-frame clones and is missing some. The sample includes 1.5 million to 2.5 million clones, about 94% of them seen just once. Material: naive CD8+ T cells sorted from blood. The source is a man between 18 and 35 years old in good health. Each CDR3 is given with its conserved first and last residue. A D gene is named only where the DNA matches it firmly. Clone size is stated in some rows and not others, as once, few, many or a class when expanded.

J: TRBJ2-2
D: TRBD2
V: TRBV5-1
size: .
DNA: TGCGCCAGCAGCCCGAGACTAGCGGGAGGGCCGGGGAACACCGGGGAGCTGTTTTTT
CDR3: CASSPRLAGGPGNTGELFF

J: TRBJ2-7
D: .
V: TRBV5-8
size: .
DNA: TGTGCCAGCAGAGAGCGGGCTTACCACGAGCAGTACTTC
CDR3: CASRERAYHEQYF

J: TRBJ1-2
D: TRBD1
V: TRBV6-1
size: .
DNA: TGTGCCAGCAGTGAAGGGACAGGGTACGGCTACACCTTC
CDR3: CASSEGTGYGYTF

J: TRBJ2-3
D: TRBD2
V: TRBV7-9
size: .
DNA: TGTGCCAGCAGCCTCCCCGGGGAGGGCTCAAGGGCGCAGTATTTT
CDR3: CASSLPGEGSRAQYF

J: TRBJ1-2
D: .
V: TRBV9
size: .
DNA: TGTGCCAGCAGCGTAGATCTAACAAACTATGGCTACACCTTC
CDR3: CASSVDLTNYGYTF

J: TRBJ1-6
D: .
V: TRBV6-5
size: .
DNA: TGTGCCAGCAGTTATTCGGTTGAGGGTACTTCACCCCTCCACTTT
CDR3: CASSYSVEGTSPLHF

J: TRBJ1-5
D: .
V: TRBV15
size: .
DNA: TGTGCCACCAGCAGAGAATGGGACTTTAGCAATCAGCCCCAGCATTTT
CDR3: CATSREWDFSNQPQHF

J: TRBJ1-4
D: TRBD1
V: TRBV13
size: once
DNA: TGTGCCAGCAGCTCTTACCCGACAGGGAATGAAAAACTGTTTTTT
CDR3: CASSSYPTGNEKLFF

J: TRBJ2-7
D: TRBD1
V: TRBV6-1
size: .
DNA: TGTGCCAGCAGCCCCACAGTAGGACAGGCGTACGAGCAGTACTTC
CDR3: CASSPTVGQAYEQYF

J: TRBJ2-1
D: TRBD1
V: TRBV10-3
size: .
DNA: TGTGCCATCAGTGAGTCGACAAGGACAGGGTGGGATGAGCAGTTCTTC
CDR3: CAISESTRTGWDEQFF

J: TRBJ1-5
D: TRBD1
V: TRBV27
size: .
DNA: TGTGCCAGCAGACCGACAGGGGGCGATCAGCCCCAGCATTTT
CDR3: CASRPTGGDQPQHF

J: TRBJ2-7
D: TRBD2
V: TRBV5-6
size: .
DNA: TGTGCCAGCAGCTTGGGTGGACTAGAGAGGTACTTC
CDR3: CASSLGGLERYF